Following are 23 T cell receptor beta chains from one sample sequenced in a study of cytomegalovirus exposure and HLA in healthy donors. The PCR made use of 60 Vbeta and 13 Jbeta primers. TCRdb keeps only in-frame clones here, not all; method: immunoSEQ multiplex PCR. The sample consists of around 130,000 clones, 84% of them appearing once. Material: PBMCs. The origin of the receptors is a woman aged 18-30 years in good health and CMV-seropositive.

The chain couples TRBV6-6 to TRBJ1-6, with TRBD1 as a possible D gene (5 bases). The CDR3 contains 14 residues. The V gene lost 4 bases and the J gene lost 10 bases, with 14 bases spanning the gap. CDR1 and CDR2 from the germline V gene are MNHNY and SVGAGI (reference sequence). The CDR3 here is CASSLPLGESPLHF. The CDR3, as DNA: TGTGCCAGCAGTTTACCCTTAGGGGAATCACCCCTCCACTTT.

This chain's CDR3 is CASSPGGGVYEQYF. CDR3 DNA sequence: TGTGCCAGCAGCCCTGGGGGCGGCGTCTACGAGCAGTACTTC. This chain uses TRBV7-2 with TRBJ2-7; perhaps TRBD1 as D (6 bases). This CDR3 has 14 amino acids. V was clipped by 5 bases and J by 3 bases, with 14 bases between them. The germline CDR1 and CDR2 sequences are SGHTA and FQGNSA.

This chain links TRBV5-8 with TRBJ2-7; 9 bases are a match to TRBD1. J gave up 2 bases and V 3 bases, and 3 bases lay outside the gene matches. The CDR3 runs 14 residues. Looked up from germline, CDR1 is SGHTS and CDR2 is YDEGEE. The CDR3 nucleotides are TGTGCCAGCAGCTCCCGACAGGGGGCCTACGAGCAGTACTTC. This translates into CASSSRQGAYEQYF. The entire variable domain, with the rest obtained from reference TRBV5-8 and TRBJ2-7, is as follows: EAGVTQSPTHLIKTRGQQATLRCSPISGHTSVYWYQQALGLGLQFLLWYDEGEERNRGNFPPRFSGRQFPNYSSELNVNALELEDSALYLCASSSRQGAYEQYFGPGTRLTVT.

The CDR3 DNA reads TGTGCCAGCAGCTTACTAGCGGGGACCACAGATACGCAGTATTTT. This encodes CASSLLAGTTDTQYF. The chain joins TRBV5-6 to TRBJ2-3; TRBD2 agrees at 10 bases. CDR3 size: 15 residues. The V gene's germline CDR1 is SGHDT and CDR2 YYEEEE. The J segment lost 2 bases and the V segment lost 2 bases, leaving 2 bases of the junction unmatched.

The rearrangement joins TRBV29-1 to TRBJ1-2, with unresolved D. Trimming cost V 7 bases and J 8 bases, with 11 bases left between them. Germline V CDR1 and CDR2: SQVTM, ANQGSEA. The CDR3 contains 10 residues. The CDR3 bases are TGCAGCGCTACGGGTCGCGGCTACACCTTC. This encodes CSATGRGYTF. Using reference TRBV29-1 and TRBJ1-2 for the parts outside the CDR3, the full variable domain is SAVISQKPSRDICQRGTSLTIQCQVDSQVTMMFWYRQQPGQSLTLIATANQGSEATYESGFVIDKFPISRPNLTFSTLTVSNMSPEDSSIYLCSATGRGYTFGSGTRLTVV.

This chain joins TRBV6-4 and TRBJ2-3; 9 bases are shared with TRBD1. The germline V gene encodes CDR1 MRHNA and CDR2 SNTAGT. V shed 3 bases, J shed 2 bases, and the junction held 3 bases outside the gene matches. This CDR3 spans 15 amino acids. CDR3 sequence: CASSDGDRDTDTQYF. The CDR3 DNA sequence: TGTGCCAGCAGTGATGGGGACAGGGACACAGATACGCAGTATTTT.

The gene calls are TRBV4-1 and TRBJ1-2; TRBD1 aligns across 11 bases. CDR1 and CDR2 from the germline V gene are MGHRA and YSYEKL. The CDR3 is made up of 17 amino acids. V lost 1 base and J lost 4; bases outside the gene matches: 8. In DNA form, the CDR3 reads TGCGCCAGCAGCCAAGCCAATCCGGGACAGGGGGGCTATGGCTACACCTTC. It yields the protein CASSQANPGQGGYGYTF.

The chain combines TRBV30 with TRBJ1-3; D is unresolved. This CDR3 has 11 amino acids. Germline V gene data show CDR1 as GTSNPN and CDR2 as SVGIG (reference sequence). V was cut by 5 bases and J by 9 bases, with 11 bases left in between. CDR3 sequence reads: CAWAAEGTIYF. The CDR3 coding sequence is TGTGCCTGGGCGGCTGAGGGCACCATATATTTT.

V gene TRBV2 combines with J gene TRBJ2-1; 13 bases align to TRBD2. The CDR3 length is 15 residues. Germline CDR1 is SNHLY and CDR2 is FYNNEI. V gave up 6 bases and J gave up 7 bases; unmatched junction bases: 6. The CDR3 bases are TGTGCCAGCAGAAGACTAGCGGGGGGCGGGAATGAGCAGTTCTTC. This encodes CASRRLAGGGNEQFF.

The chain links TRBV5-4 to TRBJ2-2; 9 bases match TRBD1. After removal of 0 bases from V and 7 bases from J, the junction contained 7 bases not matched to a gene. In germline, CDR1 is SGHNT, CDR2 YYREEE (reference sequence). The CDR3 runs to 16 residues. CDR3 in amino acids: CASSLVGTGSGGELFF. The DNA for the CDR3 is TGTGCCAGCAGCTTGGTTGGGACAGGGTCTGGCGGGGAGCTGTTTTTT.

The rearrangement joins TRBV7-9 to TRBJ1-2; tentative D call: TRBD1 (6 bases). V dropped 6 bases and J dropped 8 bases, with 13 bases sitting between them. This CDR3 spans 12 amino acids. Germline CDR1 and CDR2: SEHNR and FQNEAQ (reference sequence). The CDR3 loop reads CASRSTGGGYTF. The CDR3 DNA reads as TGTGCCAGCAGGTCGACAGGCGGGGGCTACACCTTC.

The chain carries TRBV5-1 and TRBJ2-3, with TRBD1 matching over 10 bases. J was trimmed by 0 bases and V by 4 bases; bases with no gene match: 2. The germline V gene encodes CDR1 SGHRS and CDR2 YFSETQ. CDR3 size: 15 residues. DNA for the CDR3: TGCGCCAGCAGCGTGGGACAGGGGAGCACAGATACGCAGTATTTT. Its translation: CASSVGQGSTDTQYF.

About this clone itself: Germline and junction disagree at one end, which may indicate a read error. The chain is built from TRBV7-9 and TRBJ1-1; D possibly corresponds to TRBD1 (5 bases). The CDR3 is made up of 12 amino acids. Germline V gene lookup returns CDR1 SEHNR and CDR2 FQNEAQ (reference sequence). CDR3 region: CSSSSSGAEAFF. CDR3 in DNA: TGTTCCAGCAGCTCATCGGGGGCTGAAGCTTTCTTT.

The V and J genes are TRBV27 and TRBJ2-1; D may be TRBD2 (5 bases). The V end was cut by 4 bases, the J end by 7 bases, with 8 bases between. Germline V lookup: CDR1 MNHEY, CDR2 SMNVEV (reference sequence). The CDR3 consists of 12 residues. In DNA form, the CDR3 reads TGTGCCAGCAGTTCCCCGGGGAATGAGCAGTTCTTC. Translation: CASSSPGNEQFF.

The rearrangement joins TRBV5-1 to TRBJ2-1; 7 bases are shared with TRBD1. The J segment lost 11 bases and the V segment lost 8 bases, leaving 7 bases of the junction unmatched. Germline V gene sequence: CDR1 SGHRS, CDR2 YFSETQ. The CDR3 totals 11 residues. The CDR3 is CASSGQEQQFF. The DNA of the CDR3 is TGCGCCAGTTCAGGACAGGAACAGCAGTTCTTC.

V and J are TRBV7-6 and TRBJ1-6, with D perhaps matching TRBD1 (5 bases). Germline V gene sequence: CDR1 SGHVS, CDR2 FNYEAQ. The V end lost 4 bases, the J end lost 10 bases, and 14 bases lay between the germline ends. This CDR3 comprises 14 residues. CDR3 loop: CASSSSPGVSPLHF. The CDR3 DNA is TGTGCCAGCAGCTCCAGTCCGGGGGTCTCACCCCTCCACTTT.

The chain joins TRBV19 to TRBJ2-4; D is unclear. This CDR3 comprises 17 residues. V dropped 0 bases and J dropped 0 bases, with 12 bases sitting between them. Germline V gene lookup returns CDR1 LNHDA and CDR2 SQIVND (reference sequence). CDR3 loop: CASSIDRAVLAKNIQYF. CDR3 coding DNA: TGTGCCAGTAGTATAGATCGTGCGGTACTAGCCAAAAACATTCAGTACTTC.

The V and J genes are TRBV11-2 and TRBJ2-7; 11 bases map to TRBD1. V was pared by 5 bases and J by 2 bases, with 8 bases of the junction left unmatched. This CDR3 spans 16 amino acids. The germline V gene encodes CDR1 SGHAT and CDR2 FQNNGV. The CDR3, as DNA: TGTGCCAGCAGCCTAGCCGGACAGGGGGCCGCCTACGAGCAGTACTTC. It encodes CASSLAGQGAAYEQYF.

V is TRBV4-1 and J is TRBJ1-5; D perhaps matches TRBD1 (5 bases). The CDR3 contains 13 residues. Trimming shortened V by 4 bases and J by 11 bases, and 15 bases separated the two germline ends. The germline CDR1 and CDR2 sequences are MGHRA and YSYEKL. The CDR3 region has the DNA TGCGCCAGCAGCCTAGGCGGGGGATCGACCCAGCATTTT. It specifies CASSLGGGSTQHF.

J is TRBJ1-2 and V is TRBV4-1; tentatively, D is TRBD1 (5 bases). Germline CDR1 reads MGHRA; CDR2 reads YSYEKL. Trimming left V 2 bases short and J 4 bases short, with 17 bases between. CDR3 length: 16 residues. CDR3 coding DNA: TGCGCCAGCAGCCAAAACCCAAGGGGTGAGCCCTATGGCTACACCTTC. Its translation: CASSQNPRGEPYGYTF.

The V call is TRBV5-5, the J call TRBJ1-2; tentative D call: TRBD1 (5 bases). Looked up from germline, CDR1 is SGHKS and CDR2 is YYEKEE (reference sequence). The CDR3 totals 13 residues. V was shortened by 1 base and J by 4 bases, with 8 bases between the two germline ends. CDR3 amino acids: CASSLPGPYGYTF. The CDR3 region has the DNA TGTGCCAGCAGCTTGCCAGGGCCCTATGGCTACACCTTC.

This clone was seen a handful of times. J is TRBJ2-4 and V is TRBV2; no definite D call. The germline V and J ends were trimmed by 8 bases and 11 bases, with 10 bases remaining between them. The CDR3 totals 10 residues. Germline assignment: CDR1 SNHLY and CDR2 FYNNEI. The CDR3 protein is CASYNEVQYF. The CDR3 DNA reads as TGTGCCAGCTACAATGAGGTTCAGTACTTC.

The chain carries TRBV7-9 and TRBJ2-7; tentative D call: TRBD2 (6 bases). Germline V lookup: CDR1 SEHNR, CDR2 FQNEAQ (reference sequence). Trimming took 4 bases from V and 3 from J, leaving 10 bases between them. This CDR3 region has 13 residues. CDR3 sequence reads: CASSSPEGYEQYF. CDR3 bases: TGTGCCAGCAGCTCACCGGAGGGCTACGAGCAGTACTTC.